These T cell receptor beta chains were read from a single sample in a study of Ad26.COV2.S vaccination and SARS-CoV-2 variants. The repertoire was sequenced with immunoSEQ multiplex PCR; TCRdb's copy has only in-frame clones and lacks some. The sample has around 300,000 clones; roughly nine tenths are singletons. Sequenced material: peripheral blood, taken in a trial of Ad26.COV2.S vaccine versus placebo. The receptor source for this set is a person between 18 and 59 years old who received the Ad26.COV2.S COVID-19 vaccine or a placebo. The CDR3 runs from the conserved cysteine through the conserved F or W. The D gene is left open where the match is weak. Size values are once, few and many counts, or a class for expanded clones, and some rows have none.

D gene: NA; J gene: TRBJ1-1; clone size: NA; V gene: TRBV5-4; CDR3 DNA: TGTGCCAGCAGCCAAGGGGTAACTGAAGCTTTCTTT; CDR3 protein: CASSQGVTEAFF
D gene: NA; J gene: TRBJ2-1; clone size: once; V gene: TRBV27; CDR3 DNA: TGTGCCAGCAGTTTCGGTGCGTACTACAATGAGCAGTTCTTC; CDR3 protein: CASSFGAYYNEQFF
D gene: NA; J gene: TRBJ1-6; clone size: NA; V gene: TRBV7-9; CDR3 DNA: TGTGCCAGCAGCTTTTGGGGGCAGAATTCACCCCTCCACTTT; CDR3 protein: CASSFWGQNSPLHF
D gene: NA; J gene: TRBJ1-1; clone size: NA; V gene: TRBV28; CDR3 DNA: TGTGCCAGCAGTCCGGGGGGGAGGGCTTTCTTT; CDR3 protein: CASSPGGRAFF
D gene: NA; J gene: TRBJ2-2; clone size: NA; V gene: TRBV10-3; CDR3 DNA: TGTGCCATCAGTGAGTCGCACAGTTTCTGGCTGTTTTTT; CDR3 protein: CAISESHSFWLFF
D gene: NA; J gene: TRBJ2-3; clone size: NA; V gene: TRBV7-6; CDR3 DNA: TGTGCCAGCAGGGCAGAGGTTGGCACAGATACGCAGTATTTT; CDR3 protein: CASRAEVGTDTQYF
D gene: NA; J gene: TRBJ2-7; clone size: NA; V gene: TRBV18; CDR3 DNA: TGTGCCAGCTCACCACGAGTCAGCTCCTACGAGCAGTACTTC; CDR3 protein: CASSPRVSSYEQYF
D gene: NA; J gene: TRBJ1-1; clone size: NA; V gene: TRBV14; CDR3 DNA: TGTGCCAGCAGCCACAGGTACATGAACACTGAAGCTTTCTTT; CDR3 protein: CASSHRYMNTEAFF
D gene: NA; J gene: TRBJ1-3; clone size: NA; V gene: TRBV19; CDR3 DNA: TGTGCCAGTGTGAGCGGGAACACCATATATTTT; CDR3 protein: CASVSGNTIYF
D gene: NA; J gene: TRBJ2-6; clone size: few; V gene: TRBV6-4; CDR3 DNA: TGTGCCAGCAGTGACCGGGACTCTGGGGCCAACGTCCTGACTTTC; CDR3 protein: CASSDRDSGANVLTF
D gene: TRBD1; J gene: TRBJ2-7; clone size: NA; V gene: TRBV27; CDR3 DNA: TGTGCCAGCAGTCTAACCCACAGGGGATCCGAGCAGTACTTC; CDR3 protein: CASSLTHRGSEQYF
D gene: NA; J gene: TRBJ1-1; clone size: NA; V gene: TRBV28; CDR3 DNA: TGTGCCAGCAGACTCCAGGTGTATGCTGAAGCTTTCTTT; CDR3 protein: CASRLQVYAEAFF
D gene: NA; J gene: TRBJ1-4; clone size: NA; V gene: TRBV5-1; CDR3 DNA: TGCGCCAGCAGCTTTGATGAAAAACTGTTTTTT; CDR3 protein: CASSFDEKLFF
D gene: NA; J gene: TRBJ1-2; clone size: few; V gene: TRBV25-1; CDR3 DNA: TGTGCCAGCAGTGAATATAGAGCAGGGAAACTAGGTGGCTACACCTTC; CDR3 protein: CASSEYRAGKLGGYTF
D gene: NA; J gene: TRBJ2-2; clone size: NA; V gene: TRBV3-1/TRBV3-2; CDR3 DNA: TGTGCCAGCAGCCAAGGCCTAGAAGGCCGGGAGCTGTTTTTT; CDR3 protein: CASSQGLEGRELFF
D gene: NA; J gene: TRBJ2-7; clone size: NA; V gene: TRBV7-8; CDR3 DNA: TGTGCCAGCAGATCCAGGTGGGGCGGCTACGAGCAGTACTTC; CDR3 protein: CASRSRWGGYEQYF
D gene: NA; J gene: TRBJ2-6; clone size: NA; V gene: TRBV6-5; CDR3 DNA: TGTGCCAGCAGTTACCCGGACCGCGGAAGCGTCCTGACTTTC; CDR3 protein: CASSYPDRGSVLTF
D gene: NA; J gene: TRBJ1-5; clone size: NA; V gene: TRBV19; CDR3 DNA: TGTGCCACACTCGCGGGGAATCAGCCCCAGCATTTT; CDR3 protein: CATLAGNQPQHF
D gene: TRBD1; J gene: TRBJ2-3; clone size: NA; V gene: TRBV14; CDR3 DNA: TGTGCCAGCAGCCAACCGGGCAGGGGGATCACAGATACGCAGTATTTT; CDR3 protein: CASSQPGRGITDTQYF
D gene: NA; J gene: TRBJ2-6; clone size: NA; V gene: TRBV28; CDR3 DNA: TGTGCCAGCAGTTTCGTTGCGGGCAGGTCCAGCTCTGGGGCCAACGTCCTGACTTTC; CDR3 protein: CASSFVAGRSSSGANVLTF
D gene: NA; J gene: TRBJ2-2; clone size: NA; V gene: TRBV7-3; CDR3 DNA: TGTGCCAGCAGCTCCACCCTGGGGGTTAACACCGGGGAGCTGTTTTTT; CDR3 protein: CASSSTLGVNTGELFF
D gene: NA; J gene: TRBJ2-5; clone size: NA; V gene: TRBV6-5; CDR3 DNA: TGTGCCAGCACTCACCTCGCCATAAAGACCCAGTACTTC; CDR3 protein: CASTHLAIKTQYF
D gene: NA; J gene: TRBJ2-7; clone size: NA; V gene: TRBV18; CDR3 DNA: TGTGCCAGCTCACCAAATACAGGGATGGTCTCCTACGAGCAGTACTTC; CDR3 protein: CASSPNTGMVSYEQYF
D gene: NA; J gene: TRBJ2-2; clone size: once; V gene: TRBV6-1; CDR3 DNA: TGTGCCAGCACTGAACAGGTTTATGAAACCGGGGAGCTGTTTTTT; CDR3 protein: CASTEQVYETGELFF
D gene: NA; J gene: TRBJ1-4; clone size: once; V gene: TRBV5-5; CDR3 DNA: TGTGCCAGCAGTTGGAACCATAATGAAAAACTGTTTTTT; CDR3 protein: CASSWNHNEKLFF
D gene: NA; J gene: TRBJ1-6; clone size: NA; V gene: TRBV27; CDR3 DNA: TGTGCCAGCAGTTGGCGGGCAGCCTATAATTCACCCCTCCACTTT; CDR3 protein: CASSWRAAYNSPLHF
D gene: TRBD1; J gene: TRBJ2-5; clone size: NA; V gene: TRBV11-2; CDR3 DNA: TGTGCCAGCAGCTACTCAGGGGGACAAGAGACCCAGTACTTC; CDR3 protein: CASSYSGGQETQYF
D gene: TRBD2; J gene: TRBJ2-1; clone size: NA; V gene: TRBV7-6; CDR3 DNA: TGTGCCAGCAGCTTAGACCCGGGACTAGCGGGGGGCATCTCCTACAATGAGCAGTTCTTC; CDR3 protein: CASSLDPGLAGGISYNEQFF
D gene: TRBD2; J gene: TRBJ2-3; clone size: NA; V gene: TRBV3-1/TRBV3-2; CDR3 DNA: TGTGCCAGCATCGGTGGCGGGGGGAGGTCAGATACGCAGTATTTT; CDR3 protein: CASIGGGGRSDTQYF
D gene: NA; J gene: TRBJ2-1; clone size: NA; V gene: TRBV5-5; CDR3 DNA: TGTGCCAGCAGCGTGTTGACTAGCTCCTACAATGAGCAGTTCTTC; CDR3 protein: CASSVLTSSYNEQFF
D gene: NA; J gene: TRBJ1-5; clone size: NA; V gene: TRBV4-2; CDR3 DNA: TGTGCCAGCAGCCAAGCCAGGGAGGTGGAAGGTCAGCCCCAGCATTTT; CDR3 protein: CASSQAREVEGQPQHF
D gene: NA; J gene: TRBJ2-3; clone size: NA; V gene: TRBV30; CDR3 DNA: TGTGCCTGGGCCCCGCGGGATACGCAGTATTTT; CDR3 protein: CAWAPRDTQYF
D gene: TRBD1; J gene: TRBJ2-7; clone size: NA; V gene: TRBV6-2/TRBV6-3; CDR3 DNA: TGTGCCAGCAGTTCACAGGGGCAACTCTACGAGCAGTACTTC; CDR3 protein: CASSSQGQLYEQYF